Following are 21 T cell receptor beta chains from one sample sequenced in a study of cytomegalovirus exposure and HLA in healthy donors. The PCR used 60 Vbeta and 13 Jbeta primers. Produced via immunoSEQ multiplex PCR; TCRdb's table is partial and in-frame only. The data contain about 160,000 clones, 65% to 80% of them seen just once; the ten biggest clones take up about 2.2%. The material sequenced was PBMCs. The receptors come from a man aged 40-50 years in good health and CMV-seronegative.

In its sample, this clone was seen a few times. The chain couples TRBV6-5 to TRBJ1-1; 12 bases match TRBD1. Germline CDR1 and CDR2: MNHEY and SVGAGI. V was clipped by 8 bases and J by 3 bases; unmatched bases: 7. This CDR3 region has 15 residues. In DNA form, the CDR3 reads TGTGCCAGCTGGGGACAGGGGGCAGGGGACACTGAAGCTTTCTTT. It specifies CASWGQGAGDTEAFF.

This clone has just a few counts. The genes are TRBV6-5 and TRBJ1-1, with 8 bases aligning to TRBD1. The germline CDR1 and CDR2 sequences are MNHEY and SVGAGI. Unmatched junction bases numbered 8, after V lost 6 bases and J lost 5 bases. This CDR3 region has 14 residues. The CDR3 region is CASSPWTGRTEAFF. The CDR3 coding sequence is TGTGCCAGCAGCCCGTGGACAGGGAGGACTGAAGCTTTCTTT.

This clone was detected only once. The rearrangement joins TRBV28 to TRBJ2-7; 15 bases line up with TRBD2. Trimming cost V 3 bases and J 6 bases; bases outside gene matches: 24. The CDR3 consists of 22 residues. Germline loops: CDR1 MDHEN, CDR2 SYDVKM. CDR3 coding DNA: TGTGCCAGCAGTTTCCCGCTATCTCCGGGACTAGCGGGAGGCCCAGCGGGTATCGAGCAGTACTTC. Translating it yields CASSFPLSPGLAGGPAGIEQYF.

The rearrangement links TRBV15 to TRBJ2-5, with D unclear. The J call may be in error: the DNA end matches TRBJ2-7 better. The CDR3 is made up of 15 amino acids. Germline assignment: CDR1 LNHNV and CDR2 YYDKDF (reference sequence). CDR3 sequence reads: CATSSAGRFPYEQYF. For the CDR3, the DNA is TGTGCCACCAGCAGTGCTGGCAGGTTTCCCTACGAGCAGTACTTC.

The genes are TRBV9 and TRBJ1-1; D is possibly TRBD1 (5 bases). Trimming stripped 0 bases from V and 1 base from J, with 7 bases between. CDR3 size: 14 residues. Germline V gene data show CDR1 as SGDLS and CDR2 as YYNGEE. The CDR3 is CASSVGTSNTEAFF. As DNA, the CDR3 is TGTGCCAGCAGCGTAGGGACATCGAACACTGAAGCTTTCTTT.

The chain links TRBV15 to TRBJ2-5; TRBD2 might be the D (6 bases). The CDR3 is made up of 14 amino acids. Germline V CDR1 and CDR2: LNHNV, YYDKDF (reference sequence). V was trimmed by 2 bases and J by 2 bases, leaving 9 bases between them. The CDR3 here is CATSRWAGQETQYF. In DNA form, the CDR3 reads TGTGCCACCAGCAGATGGGCGGGACAAGAGACCCAGTACTTC.

The chain joins TRBV27 to TRBJ2-7; 7 nucleotides match TRBD2. Per germline, CDR1 MNHEY and CDR2 SMNVEV (reference sequence). The CDR3 is made up of 14 amino acids. Trimming took 5 bases from V and 4 from J; bases not matched to a gene: 8. For the CDR3, the DNA is TGTGCCAGCAGTACCAGTGGACTAGTGTACGAGCAGTACTTC. This sequence encodes CASSTSGLVYEQYF.

This chain links TRBV5-4 with TRBJ2-3; D remains ambiguous. Germline V gene data show CDR1 as SGHNT and CDR2 as YYREEE (reference sequence). The CDR3 is 14 amino acids. Trimming pared 0 bases from V and 4 bases from J, leaving 9 bases between. This chain's CDR3 is CASSLDPRSDTQYF. In DNA form, the CDR3 reads TGTGCCAGCAGCTTGGATCCTAGGTCAGATACGCAGTATTTT. Complete variable domain (other parts from reference TRBV5-4 and TRBJ2-3): ETGVTQSPTHLIKTRGQQVTLRCSSQSGHNTVSWYQQALGQGPQFIFQYYREEENGRGNFPPRFSGLQFPNYSSELNVNALELDDSALYLCASSLDPRSDTQYFGPGTRLTVL.

This rearrangement joins TRBV28 to TRBJ2-3; D is possibly TRBD2 (6 bases). There are 15 residues in the CDR3. V shed 6 bases and J shed 0 bases, with 13 bases lying between them. Germline-derived CDR1 and CDR2 are MDHEN and SYDVKM. The CDR3 region is CASSVGGASTDTQYF. CDR3 coding DNA: TGTGCCAGCAGCGTGGGGGGTGCAAGCACAGATACGCAGTATTTT.

The V gene is TRBV7-2, the J gene TRBJ2-3; 8 bases align to TRBD2. This CDR3 region has 17 residues. With 4 bases clipped from V and 0 bases from J, the junction kept 9 bases outside the gene matches. Per germline, CDR1 SGHTA and CDR2 FQGNSA. In DNA form, the CDR3 reads TGTGCCAGCAGCTCGAAGGAGCGGGGGAGTAGCACAGATACGCAGTATTTT. As protein: CASSSKERGSSTDTQYF.

This clone has just one count. The CDR3 here is CAISGPSGRAPDTQYF. The CDR3 DNA follows: TGTGCCATCAGCGGACCTAGCGGGAGAGCGCCCGATACGCAGTATTTT. The genes are TRBV10-3 and TRBJ2-3, with TRBD2 matching 10 bases. V lost 6 bases and J lost 6; bases outside the gene matches: 12. This CDR3 has 16 amino acids. Germline loops: CDR1 ENHRY, CDR2 SYGVKD.

The chain employs TRBV11-2 and TRBJ2-1, with D unclear. The germline gives CDR1 SGHAT, CDR2 FQNNGV. This CDR3 has 13 residues. V dropped 1 base and J dropped 5 bases, with 6 bases sitting between them. The CDR3 coding sequence is TGTGCCAGCAGCTTAGGGAGAAACAATGAGCAGTTCTTC. It specifies CASSLGRNNEQFF.

This clone has a handful of counts. The V gene is TRBV9, the J gene TRBJ2-3; TRBD2 is a possible D gene (5 bases). Trimming left V 0 bases short and J 5 bases short, with 13 bases between. Per the germline V gene, CDR1 is SGDLS and CDR2 is YYNGEE. CDR3 length: 15 residues. CDR3 sequence: CASSVDGGGVDTQYF. DNA for the CDR3: TGTGCCAGCAGCGTAGATGGCGGAGGAGTAGATACGCAGTATTTT.

The V gene is TRBV27, the J gene TRBJ2-6; D is unclear. The CDR3 is made up of 13 amino acids. Germline V CDR1 and CDR2: MNHEY, SMNVEV (reference sequence). The V and J ends lost 7 bases and 1 base respectively, with 5 bases between them. DNA for the CDR3: TGTGCCAGCACCAGTTCTGGGGCCAACGTCCTGACTTTC. Amino acid sequence: CASTSSGANVLTF.

The rearrangement links TRBV2 to TRBJ2-1, with TRBD2 matching 8 bases. J lost 7 bases, V lost 0 bases, and 5 bases had no gene match. This CDR3 has 15 residues. In germline, CDR1 is SNHLY, CDR2 FYNNEI. CDR3 sequence: CASSEARASGNEQFF. CDR3 sequence (DNA): TGTGCCAGCAGTGAAGCGCGGGCTAGCGGGAATGAGCAGTTCTTC.

J is TRBJ1-4 and V is TRBV7-2; no firm D call. The CDR3 runs to 15 residues. V was pared by 2 bases and J by 0 bases, with 7 bases between. Per the germline V gene, CDR1 is SGHTA and CDR2 is FQGNSA. The CDR3 sequence is CASSLTGTTNEKLFF. In nucleotides, the CDR3 is TGTGCCAGCAGCTTAACGGGGACAACTAATGAAAAACTGTTTTTT.

About this clone: A read error may produce the germline difference seen at one junction end. The rearrangement joins TRBV5-6 to TRBJ2-4; 8 nucleotides line up with TRBD1. Germline CDR1 and CDR2: SGHDT and YYEEEE. There are 17 residues in the CDR3. The CDR3 DNA reads TGTGCCAGCAGACACAGGGGGGATAGTTTAGCCAAAAACAGTCAGTACTTC. Protein sequence: CASRHRGDSLAKNSQYF.

The gene calls are TRBV10-3 and TRBJ2-2; 10 bases match TRBD2. CDR3 length equals 18 residues. Trimming at V came to 0 bases and at J to 6 bases, leaving 10 bases not matched to a gene. Germline loops: CDR1 ENHRY, CDR2 SYGVKD. The CDR3 is CAISESGVGLAGAGELFF. DNA for the CDR3: TGTGCCATCAGTGAGTCTGGAGTCGGCCTAGCGGGAGCCGGGGAGCTGTTTTTT.

The chain recombines TRBV14 with TRBJ1-5; TRBD1 is a possible D gene (6 bases). Trimming removed 9 bases from V and 2 bases from J, with 14 bases in between. Germline CDR1 is SGHDN and CDR2 is FVKESK. The CDR3 sequence is 14 residues long. The CDR3 sequence is CARTGVCGNQPQHF. CDR3 bases: TGTGCCAGGACAGGTGTGTGCGGCAATCAGCCCCAGCATTTT.

The genes are TRBV27 and TRBJ2-2, with 9 bases lining up with TRBD1. From germline, CDR1 is MNHEY and CDR2 SMNVEV (reference sequence). The CDR3 contains 14 residues. V dropped 11 bases and J dropped 4; count of bases not matched to a gene: 8. CDR3 sequence: CASKNRGPTGELFF. The CDR3 nucleotides read TGTGCCTCCAAAAACAGGGGGCCCACCGGGGAGCTGTTTTTT.

This chain connects TRBV11-3 to TRBJ2-1, with 7 bases identical to TRBD2. The length of the CDR3 is 14 residues. The germline CDR1 and CDR2 sequences are SGHNT and YENEEA. Trimming at V came to 4 bases and at J to 8 bases, leaving 8 bases not matched to a gene. The CDR3 nucleotides are TGTGCCAGCAGCTATGGACTAGTTGGAGATGAGCAGTTCTTC. It is translated as CASSYGLVGDEQFF.